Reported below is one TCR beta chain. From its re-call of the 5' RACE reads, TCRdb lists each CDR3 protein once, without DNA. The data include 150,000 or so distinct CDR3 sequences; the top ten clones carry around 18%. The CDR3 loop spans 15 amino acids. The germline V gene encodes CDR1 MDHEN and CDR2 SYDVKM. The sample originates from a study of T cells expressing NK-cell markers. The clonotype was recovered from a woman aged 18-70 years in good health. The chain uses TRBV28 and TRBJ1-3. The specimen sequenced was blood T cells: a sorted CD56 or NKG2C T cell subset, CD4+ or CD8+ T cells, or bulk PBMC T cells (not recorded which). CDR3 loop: CASSSGRLSGNTIYF.